This T cell receptor (beta chain) is drawn from a study of neurological immune-mediated disorders. The table lists this clonotype with a few counts. TCRdb re-analysed the 5' RACE reads in MiXCR, keeping a single row per CDR3 protein. The table lists roughly 46,000 distinct CDR3 sequences, under 2% of them singletons, with around 2% in the top ten. Sequencing was done on a sample of PBMCs. The clonotype was recovered from a woman aged 40 to 55 with multiple sclerosis.

The CDR3 protein is CASSTNPNQPQHF. For the CDR3, the DNA is TGTGCCAGCAGTACCAACCCAAATCAGCCCCAGCATTTT. The V gene is TRBV6-1, the J gene TRBJ1-5; D remains unclear. Germline loops: CDR1 MNHNS, CDR2 SASEGT. The V end lost 5 bases, the J end lost 4 bases, and 9 bases lay between the germline ends. The CDR3 is made up of 13 amino acids.